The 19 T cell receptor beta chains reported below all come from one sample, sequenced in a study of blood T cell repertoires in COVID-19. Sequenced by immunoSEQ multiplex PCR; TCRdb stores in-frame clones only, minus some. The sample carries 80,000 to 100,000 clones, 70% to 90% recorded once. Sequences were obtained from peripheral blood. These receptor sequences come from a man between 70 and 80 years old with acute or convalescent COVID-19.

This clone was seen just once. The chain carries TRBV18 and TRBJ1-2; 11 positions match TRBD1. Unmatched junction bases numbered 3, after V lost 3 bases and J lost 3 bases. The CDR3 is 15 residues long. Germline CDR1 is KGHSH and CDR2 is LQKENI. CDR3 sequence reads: CASSPPGQGDYGYTF. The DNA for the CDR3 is TGTGCCAGCTCACCTCCGGGACAGGGGGACTATGGCTACACCTTC.

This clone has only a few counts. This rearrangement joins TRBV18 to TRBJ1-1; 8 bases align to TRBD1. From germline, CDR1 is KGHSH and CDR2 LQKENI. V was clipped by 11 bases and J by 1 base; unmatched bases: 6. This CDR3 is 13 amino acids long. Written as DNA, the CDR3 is TGTGCCCGACAGGGGACGGGGAACACTGAAGCTTTCTTT. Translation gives CARQGTGNTEAFF.

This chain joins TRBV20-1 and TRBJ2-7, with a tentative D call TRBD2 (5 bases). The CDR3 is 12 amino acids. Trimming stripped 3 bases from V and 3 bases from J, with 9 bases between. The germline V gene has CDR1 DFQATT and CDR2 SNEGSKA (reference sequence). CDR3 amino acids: CSASGRGYEQYV. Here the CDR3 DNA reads TGCAGTGCTAGTGGACGGGGCTACGAGCAGTACGTC.

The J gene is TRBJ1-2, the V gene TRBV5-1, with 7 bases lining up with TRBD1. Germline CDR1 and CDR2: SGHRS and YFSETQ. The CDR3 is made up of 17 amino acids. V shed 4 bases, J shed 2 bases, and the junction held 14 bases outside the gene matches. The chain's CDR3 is CASSPRPVGDSNYGYTF. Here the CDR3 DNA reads TGCGCCAGCAGCCCAAGGCCCGTCGGGGACAGCAACTATGGCTACACCTTC.

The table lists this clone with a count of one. Written as DNA, the CDR3 is TGTGCCAGCAGCCAAGACTTAGGACAGGGAGGGCTAGAAGGTGAAAAACTGTTTTTT. Its translation is CASSQDLGQGGLEGEKLFF. The gene calls are TRBV3-1 (or the pseudogene TRBV3-2) and TRBJ1-4, with 8 bases fitting TRBD1. Germline V gene sequence: CDR1 LGHDT, CDR2 YNNKEL (reference sequence). Trimming removed 0 bases from V and 7 bases from J; junction bases left unmatched: 16. CDR3 length equals 19 residues.

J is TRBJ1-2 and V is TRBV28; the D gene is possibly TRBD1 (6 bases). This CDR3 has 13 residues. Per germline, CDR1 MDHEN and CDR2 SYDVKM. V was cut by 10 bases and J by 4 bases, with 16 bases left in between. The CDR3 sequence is CATSDRIFYGYTF. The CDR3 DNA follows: TGTGCCACTTCTGACAGGATTTTCTATGGCTACACCTTC.

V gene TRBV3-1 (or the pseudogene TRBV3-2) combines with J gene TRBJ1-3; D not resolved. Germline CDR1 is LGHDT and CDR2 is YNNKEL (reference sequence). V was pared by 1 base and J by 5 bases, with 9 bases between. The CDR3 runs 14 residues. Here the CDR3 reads CASSQGASRNTIYF. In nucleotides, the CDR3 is TGTGCCAGCAGCCAAGGAGCGAGCAGAAACACCATATATTTT.

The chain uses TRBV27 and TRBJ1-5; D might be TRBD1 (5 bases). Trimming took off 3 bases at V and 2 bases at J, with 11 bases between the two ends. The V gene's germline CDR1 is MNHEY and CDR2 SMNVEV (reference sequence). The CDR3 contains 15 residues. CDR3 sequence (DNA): TGTGCCAGCAGTTTGGGGGGATTGGGCAATCAGCCCCAGCATTTT. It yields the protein CASSLGGLGNQPQHF.

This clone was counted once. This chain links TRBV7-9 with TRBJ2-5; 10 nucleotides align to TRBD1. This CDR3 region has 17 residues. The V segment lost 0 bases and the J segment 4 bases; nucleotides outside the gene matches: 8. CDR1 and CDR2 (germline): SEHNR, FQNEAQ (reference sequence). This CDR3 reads CASSLALQGQGTETQYF. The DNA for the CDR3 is TGTGCCAGCAGCTTAGCGCTGCAGGGACAGGGGACAGAGACCCAGTACTTC.

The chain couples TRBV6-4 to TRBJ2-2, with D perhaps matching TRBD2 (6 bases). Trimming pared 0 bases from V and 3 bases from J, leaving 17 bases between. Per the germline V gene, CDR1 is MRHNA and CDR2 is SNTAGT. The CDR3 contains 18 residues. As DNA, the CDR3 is TGTGCCAGCAGTGACTCGAAAGCGGGTGGGAGGTACACCGGGGAGCTGTTTTTT. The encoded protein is CASSDSKAGGRYTGELFF.

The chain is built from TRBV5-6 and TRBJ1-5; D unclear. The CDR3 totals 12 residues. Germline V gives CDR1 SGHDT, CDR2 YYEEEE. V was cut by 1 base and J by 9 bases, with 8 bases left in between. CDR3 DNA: TGTGCCAGCAGCTTGTTCTCGGGGCCCCAGCATTTT. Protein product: CASSLFSGPQHF.

CDR3 bases: TGTGCCAGCAGCCCGCCCAGACTAGCGGGGGCCAACTACAATGAGCAGTTCTTC. Translation: CASSPPRLAGANYNEQFF. The rearrangement uses TRBV5-4 and TRBJ2-1; TRBD2 aligns across 12 bases. The CDR3 totals 18 residues. V trimming: 4 bases; J trimming: 3 bases; junction bases outside the gene matches: 11. Germline V gives CDR1 SGHNT, CDR2 YYREEE (reference sequence).

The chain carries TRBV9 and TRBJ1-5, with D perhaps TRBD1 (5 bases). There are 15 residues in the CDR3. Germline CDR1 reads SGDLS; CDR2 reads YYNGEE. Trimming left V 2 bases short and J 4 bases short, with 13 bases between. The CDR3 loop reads CASSVGPEDNQPQHF. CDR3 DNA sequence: TGTGCCAGCAGCGTGGGGCCAGAAGATAATCAGCCCCAGCATTTT.

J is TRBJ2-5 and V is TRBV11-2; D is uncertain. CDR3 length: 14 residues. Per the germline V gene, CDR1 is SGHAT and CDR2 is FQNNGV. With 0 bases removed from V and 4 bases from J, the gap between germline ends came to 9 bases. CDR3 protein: CASSLDLLGETQYF. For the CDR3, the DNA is TGTGCCAGCAGCTTAGATCTCCTAGGAGAGACCCAGTACTTC.

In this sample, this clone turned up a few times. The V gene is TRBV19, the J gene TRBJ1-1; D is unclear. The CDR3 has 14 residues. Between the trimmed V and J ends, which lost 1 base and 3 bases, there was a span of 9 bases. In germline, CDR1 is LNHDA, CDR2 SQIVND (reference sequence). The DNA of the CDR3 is TGTGCCAGTAGTATAGTGGCGCGGGACACTGAAGCTTTCTTT. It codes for CASSIVARDTEAFF.

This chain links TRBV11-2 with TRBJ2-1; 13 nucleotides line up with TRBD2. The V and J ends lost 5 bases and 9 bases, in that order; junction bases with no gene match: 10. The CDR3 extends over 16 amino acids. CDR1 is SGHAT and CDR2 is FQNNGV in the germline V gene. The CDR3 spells CASSQLAGGPMSEQFF. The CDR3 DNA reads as TGTGCCAGCAGCCAACTAGCGGGGGGGCCTATGAGTGAGCAGTTCTTC.

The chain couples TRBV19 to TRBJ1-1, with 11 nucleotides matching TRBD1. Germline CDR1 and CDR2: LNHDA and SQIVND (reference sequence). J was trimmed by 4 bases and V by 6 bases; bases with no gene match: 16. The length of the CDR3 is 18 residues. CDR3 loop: CASRSVGGTGGWSTEAFF. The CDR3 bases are TGTGCCAGTAGATCAGTCGGGGGGACAGGGGGATGGAGCACTGAAGCTTTCTTT. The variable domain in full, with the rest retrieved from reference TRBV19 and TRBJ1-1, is DGGITQSPKYLFRKEGQNVTLSCEQNLNHDAMYWYRQDPGQGLRLIYYSQIVNDFQKGDIAEGYSVSREKKESFPLTVTSAQKNPTAFYLCASRSVGGTGGWSTEAFFGQGTRLTVV.

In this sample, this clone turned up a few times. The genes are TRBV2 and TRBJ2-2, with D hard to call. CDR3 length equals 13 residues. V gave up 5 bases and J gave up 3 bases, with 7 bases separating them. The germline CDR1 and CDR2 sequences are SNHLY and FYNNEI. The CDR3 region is CASSPRYTGELFF. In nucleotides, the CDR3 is TGTGCCAGCAGTCCTAGGTACACCGGGGAGCTGTTTTTT.

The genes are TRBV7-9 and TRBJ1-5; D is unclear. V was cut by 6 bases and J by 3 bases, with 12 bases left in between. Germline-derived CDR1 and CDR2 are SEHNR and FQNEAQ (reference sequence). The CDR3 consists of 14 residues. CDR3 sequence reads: CASSFPGSNQPQHF. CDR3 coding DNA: TGTGCCAGCAGTTTTCCGGGGTCCAATCAGCCCCAGCATTTT.